This record looks at one T cell receptor (beta chain) sequence and its context. Its specific antigen is unknown. Base qualities are not at hand, and no much larger clone is one base apart. The receptor library was made with the immunoSEQ multiplex PCR assay. What TCRdb holds here is the immuneACCESS table cut down to in-frame rearrangements. Part of the clones is not present; checked against another copy, under half of the missing clones reflect an unresolved V gene, and the others are unexplained. In all, the sample holds some 170,000 clones, and nearly 96% of those were seen once. The top ten clonotypes cover 1% of the sample. This specimen belongs to a study of control samples from healthy donors and cancer patients (TCRdb year 2020). Source material: blood. This clonotype originated in a woman aged 30 to 39 in good health.

The nucleotides read TGTGCCAGCAGTCCGACAGGTTCTGGGCAGCCCCAGCATTTT. Translated, it gives CASSPTGSGQPQHF. The receptor chain draws on TRBV6-5 and TRBJ1-5, and TRBD1 may be the D gene, going by 6 matching bases. From the cysteine through the phenylalanine, the CDR3 covers 14 amino acids. Just CDR3 DNA is preserved here, 42 bases in frame from base 1. V gives up 5 bases and J gives up 7 bases, and the segment between their germline ends measures 15 bases. The CDR1 and CDR2 encoded by the germline V gene are MNHEY and SVGAGI.